This T cell receptor beta chain was recovered during a study of cytomegalovirus exposure and HLA in healthy donors. General study results and limits: Presence/absence analyses assumed roughly uniform sequencing depth across donors, which may not hold. Most TCR beta V segments were productive about 90% or about 30% of the time in an earlier analysis. Researchers reported in a later analysis that a missense DCLRE1C variant was tied to TCR beta V- and J-gene trimming. A later look showed TCR association rates differing by HLA locus, highest for DRB1 and lowest for HLA-C.

V was clipped by 3 bases and J by 0 bases, with 11 bases between them. This CDR3 is built from 16 residues. Germline-derived CDR1 and CDR2 are KGHSH and LQKENI. 60 Vbeta and 13 Jbeta primers were used in PCR. Data came from immunoSEQ multiplex PCR; TCRdb stores just in-frame clones and leaves some out. The repertoire has 180,000 or so clones, approximately 86% of them found once; the top ten carry around 0.3%. In the case of this clone: Its matching antigen is unknown.

This clonotype was obtained from a woman in her thirties in good health and CMV-seronegative. Sequenced input: PBMCs. V and J are TRBV18 and TRBJ2-2, with a weak D call TRBD2 (6 bases). In DNA, the CDR3 is TGTGCCAGCTCACCCGTTGGACTAACGAACACCGGGGAGCTGTTTTTT. It specifies CASSPVGLTNTGELFF.